This T cell receptor (beta chain) derives from a study of blood T cell repertoires in COVID-19. Study as a whole: Whether acute or convalescent, the COVID-19 samples came from the United States, Italy and Spain.

This CDR3 comprises 20 residues. Trimming took off 6 bases at V and 0 bases at J, with 30 bases between the two ends. This clone has a single count. TCRdb's table, derived via immunoSEQ multiplex PCR, lists solely in-frame clones and lacks some. The table lists about 150,000 clones, more than 65% of them singletons. The sample consisted of peripheral blood. The chain uses TRBV23-1 and TRBJ2-7; D might be TRBD1 (5 bases). Being an ORF, TRBV23-1 has a function that is uncertain. The receptor was derived from a woman aged 45-65 years with acute or convalescent COVID-19. The DNA of the CDR3 is TGCGCCAGCAGGATTTCAATGAGGCACGAAGGACAAATAGGCTCCTACGAGCAGTACTTC. Translation: CASRISMRHEGQIGSYEQYF.